This entry lists 24 T cell receptor beta chains sequenced from one sample in a study of T cells after yellow fever vaccination. TCRdb re-called the 5' RACE reads with MiXCR, one entry per CDR3 protein. The profile shows a few hundred thousand distinct CDR3 sequences, under 5% of them singletons. The specimen comprised PBMCs, sampled 5 days after the yellow fever booster vaccination. The receptor set was obtained from a man aged 18 to 29 who received the YFV17D yellow fever vaccine.

Many counts were recorded for this clonotype. This chain connects TRBV29-1 to TRBJ2-3; D unclear. The germline V gene encodes CDR1 SQVTM and CDR2 ANQGSEA. Between the trimmed V and J ends, which lost 7 bases and 1 base, there was a span of 15 bases. The CDR3 length is 14 residues. The CDR3 spells CSAKTESGTDTQYF. The CDR3, as DNA: TGCAGCGCTAAGACCGAGTCGGGCACAGATACGCAGTATTTT.

V is TRBV6-1 and J is TRBJ1-5; 7 bases line up with TRBD1. V was pared by 4 bases and J by 1 base, with 13 bases of the junction left unmatched. CDR3 length equals 18 residues. The germline V gene encodes CDR1 MNHNS and CDR2 SASEGT. CDR3 sequence: CASSGRDSSIKSNQPQHF. CDR3 DNA: TGTGCCAGCAGTGGGAGGGACAGTTCTATTAAAAGCAATCAGCCCCAGCATTTT.

There are a few counts of this clonotype. This chain links TRBV24-1 with TRBJ2-5; TRBD1 matches at 10 bases. Germline V gives CDR1 KGHDR, CDR2 SFDVKD. The J segment lost 5 bases and the V segment lost 3 bases, leaving 5 bases of the junction unmatched. The CDR3 has 15 amino acids. The CDR3 loop reads CATSDRGQGTETQYF. The CDR3 DNA sequence: TGTGCCACCAGTGATAGGGGACAGGGGACGGAGACCCAGTACTTC.

This clonotype came up a few times. V is TRBV7-9 and J is TRBJ2-3, with 10 bases that match TRBD1. Germline V gene lookup returns CDR1 SEHNR and CDR2 FQNEAQ (reference sequence). V shed 5 bases and J 2 bases; nucleotides not matched to a gene: 4. CDR3 length: 15 amino acids. The CDR3 sequence is CASSPGQGFTDTQYF. The CDR3 DNA reads as TGTGCCAGCAGCCCGGGACAGGGGTTCACAGATACGCAGTATTTT.

This clonotype was picked up many times. The gene calls are TRBV5-1 and TRBJ2-7, with 8 bases matching TRBD2. Per germline, CDR1 SGHRS and CDR2 YFSETQ. The ends lost 4 bases at V and 1 base at J; junction bases unmatched: 13. CDR3 size: 17 residues. The CDR3 DNA reads as TGCGCCAGCAGCCGACTTCCCTTTGCGGGGGGTTCCTACGAGCAGTACTTC. This gives the protein CASSRLPFAGGSYEQYF.

This clonotype was seen a few times. The chain recombines TRBV27 with TRBJ1-5; a possible D gene is TRBD1 (5 bases). With 1 base removed from V and 5 bases from J, the gap between germline ends came to 6 bases. Germline V gene lookup returns CDR1 MNHEY and CDR2 SMNVEV (reference sequence). The CDR3 is made up of 13 amino acids. Here the CDR3 DNA reads TGTGCCAGCAGTTTATGGGGGTATCAGCCCCAGCATTTT. It specifies CASSLWGYQPQHF.

The chain joins TRBV20-1 to TRBJ2-3, with D perhaps given as TRBD1 or TRBD2 (6 bases each). The germline V and J ends were trimmed by 5 bases and 5 bases, with 20 bases remaining between them. Germline CDR1 and CDR2: DFQATT and SNEGSKA (reference sequence). The CDR3 sequence is 15 residues long. CDR3 loop: CSAAPPGAGEDTQYF. In DNA form, the CDR3 reads TGCAGTGCTGCCCCGCCGGGGGCAGGTGAAGATACGCAGTATTTT.

This chain uses TRBV19 with TRBJ1-1; 8 bases match TRBD1. The ends lost 5 bases at V and 8 bases at J; junction bases unmatched: 13. Germline lookup yields CDR1 LNHDA and CDR2 SQIVND (reference sequence). The CDR3 has 15 residues. The chain's CDR3 is CASSDSQGASTEAFF. In nucleotides, the CDR3 is TGTGCCAGTAGTGATAGCCAGGGGGCTAGTACGGAAGCTTTCTTT.

This clonotype was counted at least ten times. The V and J genes are TRBV5-5 and TRBJ1-2, with TRBD1 matching over 8 bases. This CDR3 spans 13 amino acids. Germline V gene data show CDR1 as SGHKS and CDR2 as YYEKEE (reference sequence). The V segment lost 4 bases and the J segment 6 bases; nucleotides outside the gene matches: 5. The CDR3 DNA reads as TGTGCCAGCAGCGGAACAGGGGGAGATGGCTACACCTTC. Translating gives CASSGTGGDGYTF.

The CDR3 spells CASSLGLAGKWDEQFF. The CDR3 nucleotides read TGTGCCAGCAGCTTAGGCCTAGCGGGGAAGTGGGATGAGCAGTTCTTC. The V and J genes are TRBV7-8 and TRBJ2-1; 9 nucleotides line up with TRBD2. Trimming at V came to 1 base and at J to 8 bases, leaving 9 bases not matched to a gene. CDR3 length: 16 amino acids. Looked up from germline, CDR1 is SGHVS and CDR2 is FQNEAQ.

The gene calls are TRBV5-6 and TRBJ2-5; D not resolved. V lost 5 bases, J lost 2 bases, and 7 bases lay in between. CDR1 and CDR2 (germline): SGHDT, YYEEEE. CDR3 size: 12 residues. This CDR3 is CASRPAQETQYF. CDR3 nucleotide sequence: TGTGCCAGCAGACCAGCTCAAGAGACCCAGTACTTC.

This clonotype has a handful of counts. The chain's CDR3 is CASRLLAGVTDTQYF. CDR3 coding DNA: TGTGCCAGCAGGCTACTAGCGGGGGTAACAGATACGCAGTATTTT. V and J are TRBV6-5 and TRBJ2-3; 11 bases align to TRBD2. Germline lookup yields CDR1 MNHEY and CDR2 SVGAGI. The CDR3 loop spans 15 amino acids. Germline trimming cut 6 bases from V and 3 bases from J; bases unmatched to any gene: 5.

The chain combines TRBV30 with TRBJ1-2; D perhaps matches TRBD1 (6 bases). Germline lookup yields CDR1 GTSNPN and CDR2 SVGIG (reference sequence). The CDR3 covers 11 residues. The germline V and J ends were trimmed by 6 bases and 8 bases, with 13 bases remaining between them. CDR3 loop: CACDWGGGYTF. CDR3 coding DNA: TGTGCCTGCGATTGGGGGGGCGGCTACACCTTC.

This clonotype was picked up a small number of times. This chain links TRBV18 with TRBJ1-5, with 7 bases identical to TRBD1. CDR3 length: 15 amino acids. Germline CDR1 KGHSH, CDR2 LQKENI. V lost 4 bases, J lost 6 bases, and 9 bases stayed unmatched. The CDR3 here is CASSRNSGTAQPQHF. Here the CDR3 DNA reads TGTGCCAGCTCACGAAACTCCGGGACAGCTCAGCCCCAGCATTTT.

This clonotype came up a few times. The chain combines TRBV2 with TRBJ2-5; D is ambiguous. The V gene's germline CDR1 is SNHLY and CDR2 FYNNEI. This CDR3 contains 13 residues. The germline V and J ends were trimmed by 3 bases and 4 bases, with 9 bases remaining between them. CDR3 residues: CASSDSELETQYF. The CDR3 nucleotides are TGTGCCAGCAGTGATTCCGAGTTAGAGACCCAGTACTTC.

This clonotype appeared a few times. This chain links TRBV20-1 with TRBJ2-5, with 7 bases lining up with TRBD2. The CDR3 is made up of 17 amino acids. The trim removed 3 bases at V and 4 bases at J, leaving 17 bases unmatched. Germline V gene sequence: CDR1 DFQATT, CDR2 SNEGSKA (reference sequence). The CDR3 loop reads CSARLPNVAGVAETQYF. As DNA, the CDR3 is TGCAGTGCTAGGTTGCCCAATGTAGCGGGTGTCGCAGAGACCCAGTACTTC.

In its sample, this clonotype was seen many times. The chain uses TRBV29-1 and TRBJ2-7; D not certain. This CDR3 comprises 11 residues. The germline CDR1 and CDR2 sequences are SQVTM and ANQGSEA. V was pared by 7 bases and J by 0 bases, with 7 bases between. The CDR3 sequence: CSASASYEQYF. As DNA, the CDR3 is TGCAGCGCCTCGGCCTCCTACGAGCAGTACTTC.

This clonotype was detected only a few times. The chain combines TRBV5-1 with TRBJ1-5, with unresolved D. Trimming removed 1 base at V and 7 bases at J, with 9 bases between. The germline V gene encodes CDR1 SGHRS and CDR2 YFSETQ. The CDR3 sequence is 13 residues long. CDR3 sequence (DNA): TGCGCCAGCAGCTTGTTTGGAGGGCAGCCCCAGCATTTT. This sequence encodes CASSLFGGQPQHF.

The CDR3 DNA follows: TGTGCCAGCAGCTTTAACTGGGATACGGGAGGCTACACCTTC. It encodes CASSFNWDTGGYTF. The chain employs TRBV7-8 and TRBJ1-2; D is unresolved. The CDR3 extends over 14 amino acids. Trimming removed 3 bases at V and 8 bases at J, with 16 bases between. Germline V lookup: CDR1 SGHVS, CDR2 FQNEAQ.

V and J are TRBV20-1 and TRBJ2-5; weak D call: TRBD2 (7 bases). Germline CDR1 DFQATT, CDR2 SNEGSKA (reference sequence). This CDR3 contains 19 residues. V dropped 0 bases and J dropped 0 bases, with 23 bases sitting between them. In DNA form, the CDR3 reads TGCAGTGCTAGAGATCTTAGGCGTTCGGCGGGGGCCGACCAAGAGACCCAGTACTTC. It is translated as CSARDLRRSAGADQETQYF.

This sequence joins TRBV7-9 and TRBJ2-7; 10 bases are shared with TRBD2. V was pared by 0 bases and J by 5 bases, with 10 bases of the junction left unmatched. This CDR3 is built from 17 residues. CDR1 SEHNR and CDR2 FQNEAQ come from the germline V gene (reference sequence). The chain's CDR3 is CASSLAPSGGPAHEQYF. The CDR3, as DNA: TGTGCCAGCAGCTTAGCCCCTAGCGGGGGCCCGGCGCACGAGCAGTACTTC.

The table lists this clonotype with many counts. V gene TRBV24-1 combines with J gene TRBJ2-3; the D gene could be TRBD1 or TRBD2 (5 bases each). V lost 9 bases and J 2 bases, leaving 8 bases between the germline ends. The CDR3 extends over 12 amino acids. The germline V gene has CDR1 KGHDR and CDR2 SFDVKD. Written as DNA, the CDR3 is TGTGCCACCGAGGGGAACACAGATACGCAGTATTTT. Translation gives CATEGNTDTQYF.

V and J are TRBV20-1 and TRBJ2-3, with 11 bases matching TRBD2. With 3 bases clipped from V and 4 bases from J, the junction kept 3 bases outside the gene matches. Germline V gene sequence: CDR1 DFQATT, CDR2 SNEGSKA (reference sequence). The CDR3 is made up of 14 amino acids. The CDR3 protein is CSARVAGGADTQYF. The CDR3 bases are TGCAGTGCTAGGGTAGCGGGGGGGGCAGATACGCAGTATTTT.

This clonotype showed up just a few times. The genes are TRBV5-1 and TRBJ2-3, with 7 bases identical to TRBD2. Trimming removed 4 bases from V and 4 bases from J; junction bases left unmatched: 9. There are 15 residues in the CDR3. The germline gives CDR1 SGHRS, CDR2 YFSETQ. CDR3 sequence: CASSPWEGTADTQYF. CDR3 bases: TGCGCCAGCAGCCCCTGGGAGGGCACCGCAGATACGCAGTATTTT.